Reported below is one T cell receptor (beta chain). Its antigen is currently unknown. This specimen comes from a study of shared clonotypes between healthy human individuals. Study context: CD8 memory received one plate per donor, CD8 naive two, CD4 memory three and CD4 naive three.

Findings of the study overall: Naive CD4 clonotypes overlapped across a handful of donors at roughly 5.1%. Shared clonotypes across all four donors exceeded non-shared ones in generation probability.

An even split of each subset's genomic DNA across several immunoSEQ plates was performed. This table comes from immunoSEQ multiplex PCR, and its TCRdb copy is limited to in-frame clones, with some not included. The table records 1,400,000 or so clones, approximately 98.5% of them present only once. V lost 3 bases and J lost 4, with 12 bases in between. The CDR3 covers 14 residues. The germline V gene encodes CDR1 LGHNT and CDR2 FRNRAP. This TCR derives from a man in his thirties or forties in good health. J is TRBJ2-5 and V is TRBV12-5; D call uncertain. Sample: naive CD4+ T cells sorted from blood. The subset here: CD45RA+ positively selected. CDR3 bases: TGTGCTAGTGGTTTTTTCGTGGAACCAGAGACCCAGTACTTC. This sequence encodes CASGFFVEPETQYF.